This is a list of T cell receptor beta chains from one sample in a study of blood T cell repertoires in COVID-19. The repertoire was sequenced with immunoSEQ multiplex PCR; TCRdb's copy has only in-frame clones and lacks some. The sample includes about 380,000 clones, approximately 90% of them seen just once. Sequenced material: PBMCs or T cells enriched from blood (not recorded which). These TCRs come from a woman under 30 who had recovered from COVID-19. Both conserved end residues are part of each CDR3. D genes are given only for firm matches. Not all rows give a size; the values are once, few, many and, for expanded clones, a class.

>TRBJ1-5|14|-|-|TRBV7-6
CASSLAGSYQPQHF
TGTGCCAGCAGCTTAGCGGGCAGCTATCAGCCCCAGCATTTT
>TRBJ1-2|12|-|few|TRBV25-1
CASSETGYGYTF
TGTGCCAGCAGTGAAACAGGGTATGGCTACACCTTC
>TRBJ1-2|12|TRBD1|-|TRBV7-2
CASSSGTGRYTF
TGTGCCAGCAGCTCCGGGACAGGGAGATACACCTTC
>TRBJ1-1|14|-|-|TRBV18
CASSPRGQTTEAFF
TGTGCCAGCTCACCACGCGGACAGACCACTGAAGCTTTCTTT
>TRBJ1-5|14|-|-|TRBV7-2
CASSSPGNNQPQHF
TGTGCCAGCAGCTCCCCCGGGAACAATCAGCCCCAGCATTTT
>TRBJ2-7|15|TRBD1|-|TRBV25-1
CASSEVGTDSYEQYF
TGTGCCAGCAGTGAAGTGGGGACAGACTCCTACGAGCAGTACTTC
>TRBJ1-5|14|-|-|TRBV16
CASSQSRGNQPQHF
TGTGCCAGCAGCCAAAGTCGGGGGAATCAGCCCCAGCATTTT
>TRBJ2-1|13|TRBD1|-|TRBV12-3/TRBV12-4
CASKLISTGTAFF
TGTGCCAGCAAACTAATAAGCACCGGGACAGCGTTCTTC
>TRBJ1-4|16|-|-|TRBV5-4
CASSREPGVKNEKLFF
TGTGCCAGCAGCCGAGAACCAGGGGTAAAGAATGAAAAACTGTTTTTT
>TRBJ1-5|14|-|-|TRBV6-1
CASSDRASNQPQHF
TGTGCCAGCAGTGACAGGGCTAGCAATCAGCCCCAGCATTTT
>TRBJ1-2|14|-|-|TRBV6-1
CASNWEGSFYGYTF
TGTGCCAGCAATTGGGAGGGTTCCTTCTATGGCTACACCTTC
>TRBJ2-1|15|TRBD2|-|TRBV6-5
CASSYGGGSYNEQFF
TGTGCCAGCAGTTACGGGGGGGGCTCCTACAATGAGCAGTTCTTC
>TRBJ1-5|15|-|-|TRBV6-2/TRBV6-3
CASSYFAGEQEPQHF
TGTGCCAGCAGTTACTTTGCGGGGGAACAAGAGCCCCAGCATTTT
>TRBJ2-3|13|-|-|TRBV29-1
CSVRGSSTDTQYF
TGCAGCGTTCGAGGGAGTAGCACAGATACGCAGTATTTT
>TRBJ2-7|14|-|-|TRBV6-1
CASSDRDTSYEQYF
TGTGCCAGCAGTGACCGGGACACCTCCTACGAGCAGTACTTC
>TRBJ1-2|11|-|-|TRBV28
CASSLWGGYTF
TGTGCCAGCAGTTTATGGGGCGGCTACACCTTC
>TRBJ1-5|14|-|-|TRBV19
CASSIEYSNQPQHF
TGTGCCAGTAGTATTGAGTATAGCAATCAGCCCCAGCATTTT
>TRBJ2-7|15|TRBD2|-|TRBV30
CAWSVKGLPSYEQYF
TGTGCCTGGAGTGTAAAGGGACTACCTTCCTACGAGCAGTACTTC
>TRBJ2-4|15|-|-|TRBV9
CASSVNTGAKNIQYF
TGTGCCAGCAGCGTTAATACAGGGGCCAAAAACATTCAGTACTTC
>TRBJ1-6|14|TRBD1|-|TRBV7-3
CASSVPGTGSPLHF
TGTGCCAGCAGCGTACCCGGGACAGGTTCACCCCTCCACTTT
>TRBJ1-2|16|-|-|TRBV15
CATSRDLENRAYGYTF
TGTGCCACCAGCAGAGATCTGGAGAACAGGGCCTATGGCTACACCTTC
>TRBJ2-7|17|-|-|TRBV28
CASSFRRASGAPYEQYF
TGTGCCAGCAGTTTTCGTAGAGCTTCGGGAGCTCCCTACGAGCAGTACTTC
>TRBJ1-1|14|-|-|TRBV7-8
CASSSMRLNTEAFF
TGTGCCAGCAGCTCCATGCGCTTGAACACTGAAGCTTTCTTT
>TRBJ1-5|18|TRBD1|few|TRBV4-1
CASSQEPPGGLNNQPQHF
TGCGCCAGCAGCCAAGAGCCCCCAGGGGGCCTGAACAATCAGCCCCAGCATTTT
>TRBJ1-2|17|-|-|TRBV4-1
CASSQPRLGRANYGYTF
TGCGCCAGCAGCCAACCCCGATTGGGCCGAGCTAACTATGGCTACACCTTC